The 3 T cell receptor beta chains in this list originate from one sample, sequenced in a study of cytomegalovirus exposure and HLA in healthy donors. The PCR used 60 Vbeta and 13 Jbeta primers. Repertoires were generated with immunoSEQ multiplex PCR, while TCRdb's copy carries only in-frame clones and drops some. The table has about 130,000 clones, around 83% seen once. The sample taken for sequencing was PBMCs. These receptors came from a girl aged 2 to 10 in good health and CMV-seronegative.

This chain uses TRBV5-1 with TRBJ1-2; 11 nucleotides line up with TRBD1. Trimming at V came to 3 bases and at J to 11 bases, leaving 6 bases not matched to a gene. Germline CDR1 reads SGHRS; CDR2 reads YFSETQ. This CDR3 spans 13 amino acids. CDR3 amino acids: CASSSEGQGDYTF. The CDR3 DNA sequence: TGCGCCAGCAGCTCGGAGGGACAGGGGGATTACACCTTC.

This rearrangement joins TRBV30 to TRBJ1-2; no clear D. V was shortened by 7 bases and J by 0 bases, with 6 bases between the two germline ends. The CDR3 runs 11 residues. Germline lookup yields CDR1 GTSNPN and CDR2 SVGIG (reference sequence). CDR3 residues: CASIANYGYTF. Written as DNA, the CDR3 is TGTGCCTCTATAGCTAACTATGGCTACACCTTC. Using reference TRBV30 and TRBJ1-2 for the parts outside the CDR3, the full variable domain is SQTIHQWPATLVQPVGSPLSLECTVEGTSNPNLYWYRQAAGRGLQLLFYSVGIGQISSEVPQNLSASRPQDRQFILSSKKLLLSDSGFYLCASIANYGYTFGSGTRLTVV.

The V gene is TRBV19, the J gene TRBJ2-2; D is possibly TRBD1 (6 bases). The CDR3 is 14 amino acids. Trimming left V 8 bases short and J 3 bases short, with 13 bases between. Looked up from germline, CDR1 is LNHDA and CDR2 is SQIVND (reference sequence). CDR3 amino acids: CASRIQGHTGELFF. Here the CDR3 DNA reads TGTGCCAGTCGGATACAGGGTCACACCGGGGAGCTGTTTTTT.